These T cell receptor beta chains were read from a single sample in a study of blood T cells in healthy people across ages. TCRdb reprocessed the 5' RACE reads via MiXCR and lists one record per CDR3 protein. The top ten clones hold 15% to 20% of a sample with 870,000 or so distinct CDR3 sequences, 29% of them seen once. Sequencing used blood. The receptor set was obtained from a woman older than 75 in good health. Each CDR3 is given with its conserved first and last residue. The order of the fields is J gene, D gene, clone size, V gene, CDR3 DNA, CDR3 protein. D genes are given only for firm matches. For some rows the clone size is stated as once, few or many, or as a class when expanded; others skip it.

TRBJ2-5 | TRBD1 | - | TRBV15 | TGTGCCACCAGCAGAGTAGGGGGCTCGGGAGAGACCCAGTACTTC | CATSRVGGSGETQYF
TRBJ1-3 | - | - | TRBV20-1 | TGCAGTGCTAGTCCGACAGGAAACACCATATATTTT | CSASPTGNTIYF
TRBJ1-1 | TRBD1 | many | TRBV6-2/TRBV6-3 | TGTGCCAGCAGTTACTCCCGGGACAGTATATATGAAGCTTTCTTT | CASSYSRDSIYEAFF
TRBJ2-5 | - | many | TRBV29-1 | TGCAGCGTTGATGGGGGACAGTTCTCCCGGGGGGAGACCCAGTACTTC | CSVDGGQFSRGETQYF
TRBJ2-1 | TRBD2 | many | TRBV20-1 | TGCAGTACGACTAGCGGGCTTTACAATGAGCAGTTCTTC | CSTTSGLYNEQFF
TRBJ1-5 | - | many | TRBV20-1 | TGCAGTGCCGGGAAATATAGCAATCAGCCCCAGCATTTT | CSAGKYSNQPQHF
TRBJ1-6 | - | many | TRBV20-1 | TGCAGTGCTAGAATAGGTGGTGGCAATTCACCCCTCCACTTT | CSARIGGGNSPLHF
TRBJ1-1 | - | - | TRBV7-2 | TGTGCCAGCAGCTTAGCGAGGGGCACCACTGAAGCTTTCTTT | CASSLARGTTEAFF
TRBJ1-5 | - | - | TRBV27 | TGTGCCAGCAGTAAATGGGACAGCAATCAGCCCCAGCATTTT | CASSKWDSNQPQHF
TRBJ2-7 | - | many | TRBV20-1 | TGCAGTGCTAGCGACTACGAGCAGTACTTC | CSASDYEQYF
TRBJ2-3 | TRBD2 | many | TRBV7-2 | TGTGCCAGCAGCCCTCAGCGGGGGTCCCTACACACAGATACGCAGTATTTT | CASSPQRGSLHTDTQYF
TRBJ1-1 | - | - | TRBV11-2 | TGTGCCAGCAGCTCGCCGGACTTGGCTGAAGCTTTCTTT | CASSSPDLAEAFF
TRBJ2-1 | - | - | TRBV28 | TGTGCCACACCGGGACCTTCACCGAGTAATGAGCAGTTCTTC | CATPGPSPSNEQFF
TRBJ2-7 | TRBD2 | many | TRBV7-8 | TGTGCCAGCAGCCCCCGGGGAGCGGGGGTTACCTACGAGCAGTACTTC | CASSPRGAGVTYEQYF
TRBJ2-3 | - | many | TRBV29-1 | TGCAGCGTTCCCAAATCCACAGATACGCAGTATTTT | CSVPKSTDTQYF
TRBJ1-4 | - | many | TRBV20-1 | TGCAGTGCTAGTTCAGGGAATAATGAAAAACTGTTTTTT | CSASSGNNEKLFF
TRBJ1-5 | - | few | TRBV6-2/TRBV6-3 | TGTGCCAGCAACGGGGGGGCGAGGAATCAGCCCCAGCATTTT | CASNGGARNQPQHF
TRBJ2-3 | - | many | TRBV20-1 | TGCAGTGCTAGAGATTTCTCAAAAGATACGCAGTATTTT | CSARDFSKDTQYF
TRBJ2-3 | - | - | TRBV10-2 | TGCGCCAGCAGTGAGTCCCACAGGGTGAGAGATACGCAGTATTTT | CASSESHRVRDTQYF
TRBJ2-7 | - | many | TRBV20-1 | TGCAGTGCTAGAGATCCTGGGCAGGGGAGTGATGAGCAGTACTTC | CSARDPGQGSDEQYF
TRBJ2-2 | - | - | TRBV6-2/TRBV6-3 | TGTGCCAGCAGTTACCTAACAGGGAACACCGGGGAGCTGTTTTTT | CASSYLTGNTGELFF
TRBJ2-5 | TRBD1 | - | TRBV20-1 | TGCAGTGCTCTGGACAGGGGGCGAGAGACCCAGTACTTC | CSALDRGRETQYF
TRBJ2-5 | - | many | TRBV6-5 | TGTGCCAGCAGTTACAGACCTTACGGGAAGACCCAGTACTTC | CASSYRPYGKTQYF
TRBJ2-7 | - | few | TRBV11-2 | TGTGCCAGCAGCCCACGGGACGGACCTTTAATGTACGAGCAGTACTTC | CASSPRDGPLMYEQYF
TRBJ1-4 | - | - | TRBV3-1 | TGTGCCAGCAGCCAAAGATCCGGAGGTAATGAAAAACTGTTTTTT | CASSQRSGGNEKLFF